The rows below give T cell receptor beta chains drawn from one sample of a study of blood T cell repertoires in COVID-19. Sequencing was performed with immunoSEQ multiplex PCR; in TCRdb, only in-frame clones are kept and a portion is missing. The sample shows a few hundred thousand clones, roughly 80% of them seen only once. Sequenced: peripheral blood. The receptors were sampled from a woman aged 80 or over with acute or convalescent COVID-19. CDR3s include the opening cysteine and the closing phenylalanine or tryptophan.

>TRBV7-2|TRBJ2-1
CASRPTSGSNSYNEQFF
>TRBV29-1|TRBJ1-2
CSVEERQGIFDYGYTF
>TRBV12-3/TRBV12-4|TRBJ1-2
CASSLYSNYGYTF
>TRBV18|TRBJ2-1
CASSPQLEGNEQFF
>TRBV19|TRBJ1-2
CASLPGQGLNGYTF
>TRBV29-1|TRBJ1-2
CSVDRGEGYTF
>TRBV3-1/TRBV3-2|TRBJ2-5
CASSHGWEDEETQYF
>TRBV6-1|TRBJ1-4
CASSDQGATNEKLFF
>TRBV5-1|TRBJ1-1
CASRWQVGGYTEAFF
>TRBV6-6|TRBJ2-3
CASSPVLAGFDTQYF
>TRBV5-1|TRBJ1-3
CASSLEGARGNTIYF
>TRBV7-9|TRBJ2-7
CASSLSGTTYEQYF
>TRBV9|TRBJ2-3
CASSAPPGAQIDTQYF
>TRBV28|TRBJ1-4
CASSLPGATNEKLFF
>TRBV6-2/TRBV6-3|TRBJ1-3
CASSSRAQVIDGNTIYF
>TRBV19|TRBJ1-4
CASKAFGSEKLFF
>TRBV18|TRBJ2-7
CASSPGQSYEQYF
>TRBV5-8|TRBJ1-1
CASSFTGVGTEAFF
>TRBV3-1/TRBV3-2|TRBJ2-5
CASSQGSGTSGTETQYF
>TRBV28|TRBJ1-4
CASSRRTGRAEKLFF
>TRBV19|TRBJ2-1
CASSRDRENEQFF
>TRBV5-6|TRBJ2-7
CASSTGLVPYEQYF
>TRBV28|TRBJ1-1
CASQQGGDTEAFF
>TRBV4-1|TRBJ2-7
CASSQDLLGTYEQYF
>TRBV29-1|TRBJ2-5
CSVDLVGSRETQYF
>TRBV5-4|TRBJ2-5
CASSWTGRETQYF
>TRBV11-1|TRBJ2-2
CASSASGVTGELFF
>TRBV6-6|TRBJ2-4
CASSLPGQNIQYF
>TRBV18|TRBJ1-2
CASSPREGTYGYTF
>TRBV28|TRBJ2-7
CASRRTGGPYEQYF
>TRBV6-5|TRBJ2-1
CACEPPGNEQFF
>TRBV5-1|TRBJ2-7
CASSSGQGMGEQYF
>TRBV5-5|TRBJ1-1
CASSARDSLTEAFF
>TRBV7-2|TRBJ1-1
CASSLASPGGNTEAFF
>TRBV28|TRBJ2-7
CASSLAKIGRANEQYF
>TRBV3-1/TRBV3-2|TRBJ2-7
CASSQLRAGAGEQYF
>TRBV7-9|TRBJ2-7
CASSSSGDIWDEQYF
>TRBV5-4|TRBJ2-2
CASSSGGAGELFF
>TRBV4-1|TRBJ1-4
CASSDLRENWGKLFF
>TRBV14|TRBJ1-3
CASSQNWFSGNTIYF
>TRBV6-2/TRBV6-3|TRBJ2-5
CASSSPGLATTQETQYF
>TRBV27|TRBJ2-7
CASTPWVSGSEEQYF
>TRBV5-8|TRBJ1-4
CASSLEAASNEKLFF
>TRBV27|TRBJ2-3
CASGHSSTDTQYF
>TRBV7-8|TRBJ2-1
CASPSLGGREGFYNEQFF
>TRBV18|TRBJ1-1
CASSPTGATNTEAFF
>TRBV6-5|TRBJ1-3
CASRGQGSGNTIYF
>TRBV7-6|TRBJ1-2
CASTDRVGYTF
>TRBV7-2|TRBJ2-4
CASSLERAGGRNIQYF
>TRBV10-3|TRBJ1-5
CAISGFDRGNQPQHF